This T cell receptor beta chain is drawn from a study of blood T cell repertoires in COVID-19. The J segment lost 4 bases and the V segment lost 4 bases, leaving 11 bases of the junction unmatched. The germline V gene encodes CDR1 SGHRS and CDR2 YFSETQ. The CDR3 is 16 amino acids. Sequenced by immunoSEQ multiplex PCR; TCRdb stores in-frame clones only, minus some. The sample carries a few hundred thousand clones, around 89% recorded once. The chain uses TRBV5-1 and TRBJ1-1, with 9 bases aligning to TRBD1. The sequence was collected from a woman aged 30 to 39 with COVID-19, enrolled during active disease. The sequencing input was peripheral blood. The CDR3 spells CASSPSAGQGTTEAFF. CDR3 bases: TGCGCCAGCAGCCCCTCCGCCGGACAGGGGACCACTGAAGCTTTCTTT.